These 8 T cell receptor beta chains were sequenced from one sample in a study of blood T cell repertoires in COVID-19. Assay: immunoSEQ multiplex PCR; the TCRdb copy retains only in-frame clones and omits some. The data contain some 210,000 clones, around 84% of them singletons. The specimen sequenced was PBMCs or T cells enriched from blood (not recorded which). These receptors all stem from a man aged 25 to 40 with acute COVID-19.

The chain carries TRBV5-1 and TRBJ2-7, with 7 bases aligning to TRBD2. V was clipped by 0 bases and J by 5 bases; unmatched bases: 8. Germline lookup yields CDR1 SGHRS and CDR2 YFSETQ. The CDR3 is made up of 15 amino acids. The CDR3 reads CASSLAEAGRDEQYF. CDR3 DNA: TGCGCCAGCAGCTTGGCCGAGGCTGGGAGGGACGAGCAGTACTTC. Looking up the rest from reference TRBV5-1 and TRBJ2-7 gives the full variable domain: KAGVTQTPRYLIKTRGQQVTLSCSPISGHRSVSWYQQTPGQGLQFLFEYFSETQRNKGNFPGRFSGRQFSNSRSEMNVSTLELGDSALYLCASSLAEAGRDEQYFGPGTRLTVT.

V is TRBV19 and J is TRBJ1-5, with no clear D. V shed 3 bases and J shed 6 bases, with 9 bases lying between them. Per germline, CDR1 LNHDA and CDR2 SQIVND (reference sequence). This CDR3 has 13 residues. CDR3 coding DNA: TGTGCCAGTAGTATGGAGGGCAGTCAGCCCCAGCATTTT. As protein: CASSMEGSQPQHF.

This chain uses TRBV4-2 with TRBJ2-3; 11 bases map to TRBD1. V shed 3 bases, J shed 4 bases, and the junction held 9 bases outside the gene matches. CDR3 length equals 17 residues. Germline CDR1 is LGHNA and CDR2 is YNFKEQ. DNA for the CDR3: TGTGCCAGCAGCCATCTCTCCTTGGGACAGGGGGCAGATACGCAGTATTTT. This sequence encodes CASSHLSLGQGADTQYF.

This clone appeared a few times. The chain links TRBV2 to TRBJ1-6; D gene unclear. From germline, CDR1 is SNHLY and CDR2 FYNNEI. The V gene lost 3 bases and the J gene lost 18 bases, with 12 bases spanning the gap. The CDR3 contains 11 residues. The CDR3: CASSDQRVPHF. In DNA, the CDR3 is TGTGCCAGCAGTGATCAGAGGGTGCCCCACTTT.

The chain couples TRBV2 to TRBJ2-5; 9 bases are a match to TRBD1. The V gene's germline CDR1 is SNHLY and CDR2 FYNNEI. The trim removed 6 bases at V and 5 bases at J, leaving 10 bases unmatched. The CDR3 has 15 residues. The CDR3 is CASSGDRGNGETQYF. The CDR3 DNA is TGTGCCAGCAGCGGAGACAGGGGGAACGGGGAGACCCAGTACTTC. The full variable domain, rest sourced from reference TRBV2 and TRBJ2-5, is EPEVTQTPSHQVTQMGQEVILRCVPISNHLYFYWYRQILGQKVEFLVSFYNNEISEKSEIFDDQFSVERPDGSNFTLKIRSTKLEDSAMYFCASSGDRGNGETQYFGPGTRLLVL.

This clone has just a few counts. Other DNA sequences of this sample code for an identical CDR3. CDR3 in amino acids: CASRPGTANTGELFF. CDR3 nucleotides: TGTGCCAGCAGACCCGGGACAGCGAACACCGGGGAGCTGTTTTTT. The chain uses TRBV7-9 and TRBJ2-2; the match to TRBD1 covers 7 bases. V was pared by 6 bases and J by 0 bases, with 4 bases of the junction left unmatched. Germline assignment: CDR1 SEHNR and CDR2 FQNEAQ (reference sequence). CDR3 length equals 15 residues. Full variable domain (rest looked up from reference TRBV7-9 and TRBJ2-2): DTGVSQNPRHKITKRGQNVTFRCDPISEHNRLYWYRQTLGQGPEFLTYFQNEAQLEKSRLLSDRFSAERPKGSFSTLEIQRTEQGDSAMYLCASRPGTANTGELFFGEGSRLTVL.

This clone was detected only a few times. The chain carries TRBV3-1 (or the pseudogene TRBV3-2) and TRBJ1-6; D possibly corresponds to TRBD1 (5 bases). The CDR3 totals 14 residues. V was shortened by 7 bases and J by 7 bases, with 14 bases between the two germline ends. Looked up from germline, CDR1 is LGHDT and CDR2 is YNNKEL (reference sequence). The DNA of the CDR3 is TGTGCCAGCACCTACGGGGGAGGCAATTCACCCCTCCACTTT. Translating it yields CASTYGGGNSPLHF.

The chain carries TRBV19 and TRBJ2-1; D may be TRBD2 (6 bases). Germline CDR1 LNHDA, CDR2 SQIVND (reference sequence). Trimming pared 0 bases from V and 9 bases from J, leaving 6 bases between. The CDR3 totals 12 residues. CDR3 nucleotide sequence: TGTGCCAGTAGTATAGAGGGGGGTGAGCAGTTCTTC. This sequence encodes CASSIEGGEQFF.